These 3 T cell receptor beta chains came from one sample sequenced in a study of blood T cell repertoires in COVID-19. Profiled with immunoSEQ multiplex PCR; TCRdb holds only in-frame clones, not every one. The table lists over 200,000 clones, 84% of them singletons, with 18% in the top ten. The material sequenced was peripheral blood. These receptors were obtained from a woman older than 75 with active or convalescent COVID-19.

The chain recombines TRBV3-1 (or the pseudogene TRBV3-2) with TRBJ2-5; 8 bases are a match to TRBD2. The CDR3 spans 16 residues. V was pared by 1 base and J by 4 bases, with 8 bases of the junction left unmatched. Germline V lookup: CDR1 LGHDT, CDR2 YNNKEL (reference sequence). Here the CDR3 DNA reads TGTGCCAGCAGCCAAGTAACCGCGGGAGGAGGAGAGACCCAGTACTTC. Its translation is CASSQVTAGGGETQYF.

This clone was detected once. The CDR3: CASSFSGFAEAFF. CDR3 nucleotide sequence: TGTGCCAGCAGCTTCTCGGGGTTCGCTGAAGCTTTCTTT. This chain uses TRBV5-5 with TRBJ1-1, with D uncertain. From germline, CDR1 is SGHKS and CDR2 YYEKEE (reference sequence). There are 13 residues in the CDR3. Trimming stripped 2 bases from V and 6 bases from J, with 11 bases between.

The chain employs TRBV15 and TRBJ1-1; no clear D gene. The V end lost 6 bases, the J end lost 6 bases, and 8 bases lay between the germline ends. Germline assignment: CDR1 LNHNV and CDR2 YYDKDF (reference sequence). The CDR3 contains 11 residues. The CDR3 region is CATRDTSEAFF. The CDR3 nucleotides are TGTGCCACCAGAGATACTTCTGAAGCTTTCTTT.